Presented here are 4 T cell receptor beta chains from one specimen sequenced in a study of shared T cell receptors in the human thymus. This table comes from immunoSEQ multiplex PCR, and its TCRdb copy is limited to in-frame clones, with some not included. Among hundreds of thousands of clones, about 90% were seen once, and the ten largest hold just under 0.0095%. The same data also went into a second study, on human thymus T cells.

The sequenced material came from thymocytes. The origin of the receptors is a boy under two years old with a congenital heart defect.

V usage is TRBV2 and J usage is TRBJ2-1; 10 bases agree with TRBD2. This CDR3 has 16 residues. The V gene end was trimmed by 3 bases and the J gene end by 4 bases; junction bases not matched to a gene: 6. Germline V gene lookup returns CDR1 SNHLY and CDR2 FYNNEI. The CDR3: CASSETGLAPYNEQFF. The CDR3 coding sequence is TGTGCCAGCAGTGAGACGGGACTAGCGCCTTACAATGAGCAGTTCTTC.

V gene TRBV19 combines with J gene TRBJ1-5, with D hard to call. The CDR3 runs to 14 residues. CDR1 is LNHDA and CDR2 is SQIVND in the germline V gene (reference sequence). V gave up 5 bases and J gave up 5 bases, with 13 bases separating them. DNA for the CDR3: TGTGCCAGTAGTGCCAGACTCTGGGATCAGCCCCAGCATTTT. Protein product: CASSARLWDQPQHF.

This chain uses TRBV28 with TRBJ2-1; possible D gene TRBD2, 5 bases. The CDR3 runs 12 residues. V was shortened by 6 bases and J by 7 bases, with 10 bases between the two germline ends. Germline CDR1 is MDHEN and CDR2 is SYDVKM. The CDR3 DNA reads TGTGCCAGCAGGGGGAGCCCGAATGAGCAGTTCTTC. Protein: CASRGSPNEQFF.

The gene calls are TRBV11-3 and TRBJ2-1, with D maybe TRBD2 (5 bases). The V and J ends lost 2 bases and 5 bases respectively, with 7 bases between them. The germline V gene encodes CDR1 SGHNT and CDR2 YENEEA. This CDR3 has 13 residues. The DNA for the CDR3 is TGTGCCAGCAGCTTAAGCGGCAACAATGAGCAGTTCTTC. Translating gives CASSLSGNNEQFF.